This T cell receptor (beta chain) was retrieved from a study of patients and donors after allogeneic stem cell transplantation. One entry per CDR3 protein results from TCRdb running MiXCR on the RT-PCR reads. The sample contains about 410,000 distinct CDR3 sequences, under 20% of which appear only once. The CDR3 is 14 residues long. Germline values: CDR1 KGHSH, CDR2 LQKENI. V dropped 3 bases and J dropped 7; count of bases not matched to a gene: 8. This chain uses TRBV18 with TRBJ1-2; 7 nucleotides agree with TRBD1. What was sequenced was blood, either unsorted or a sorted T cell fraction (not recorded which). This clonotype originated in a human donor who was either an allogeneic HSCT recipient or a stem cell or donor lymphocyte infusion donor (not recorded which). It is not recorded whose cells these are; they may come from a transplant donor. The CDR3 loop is CASSPQDRLGGYTF. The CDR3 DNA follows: TGTGCCAGCTCACCCCAGGACAGGCTGGGTGGCTACACCTTC.